This record covers a single TCR beta chain. This CDR3 is built from 12 residues. The V and J ends lost 9 bases and 7 bases respectively, with 13 bases between them. The data are from a study of blood T cell repertoires in COVID-19. Whole-study context: The United States, Italy and Spain provided the acute and convalescent COVID-19 samples.

Original processing notes: Estimation of nucleated cell counts relied on the amplification of reference gene primers. TCRdb's copy holds only in-frame clones and misses some; the assay was immunoSEQ multiplex PCR. D and trimming were read from the DNA, whereas the V and J calls and clone size are those reported in that table. This table has approximately 180,000 clones, around 85% appearing once. Participants were aged roughly 18 to 95 years, lived in some 23 US areas, and enrolled virtually. Participants reported their clinical history, and cohort assignment relied on those reports. V is TRBV12-3 or TRBV12-4 and J is TRBJ1-5, with D possibly matching TRBD1 (6 bases). The clonotype comes from a man aged 35-49 years who had recovered from COVID-19. Material for sequencing was PBMCs or T cells enriched from blood (not recorded which). The DNA of the CDR3 is TGTGCCAGTCGGACAGTCGGGCAGCCCCAGCATTTT. Translation gives CASRTVGQPQHF.